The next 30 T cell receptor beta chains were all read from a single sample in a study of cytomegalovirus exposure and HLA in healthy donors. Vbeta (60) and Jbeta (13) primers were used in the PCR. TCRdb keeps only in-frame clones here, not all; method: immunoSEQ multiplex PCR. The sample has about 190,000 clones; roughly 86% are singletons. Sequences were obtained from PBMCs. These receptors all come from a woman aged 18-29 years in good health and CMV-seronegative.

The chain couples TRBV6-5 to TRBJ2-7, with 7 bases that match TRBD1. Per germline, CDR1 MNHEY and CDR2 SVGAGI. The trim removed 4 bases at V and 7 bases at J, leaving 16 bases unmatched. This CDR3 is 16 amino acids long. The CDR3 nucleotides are TGTGCCAGCAGTTTCGACTCGACAGGGAGAACAGGGGAGCAGTACTTC. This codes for CASSFDSTGRTGEQYF.

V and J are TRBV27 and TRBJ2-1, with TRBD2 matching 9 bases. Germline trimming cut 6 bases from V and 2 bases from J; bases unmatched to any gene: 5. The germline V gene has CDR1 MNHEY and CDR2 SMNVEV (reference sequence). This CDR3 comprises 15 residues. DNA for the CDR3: TGTGCCAGCAGCATTAGCGGGGGACCCTACAATGAGCAGTTCTTC. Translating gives CASSISGGPYNEQFF.

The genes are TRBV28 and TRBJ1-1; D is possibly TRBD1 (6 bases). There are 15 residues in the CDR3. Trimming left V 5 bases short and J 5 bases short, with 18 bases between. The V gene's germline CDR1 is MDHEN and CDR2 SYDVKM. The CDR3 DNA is TGTGCCAGCAGTCCCTTAGGGGGGGAAGGGACTGAAGCTTTCTTT. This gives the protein CASSPLGGEGTEAFF.

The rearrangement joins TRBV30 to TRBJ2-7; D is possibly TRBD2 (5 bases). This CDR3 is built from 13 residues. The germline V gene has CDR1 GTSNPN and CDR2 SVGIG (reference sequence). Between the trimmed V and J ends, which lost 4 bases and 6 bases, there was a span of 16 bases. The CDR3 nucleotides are TGTGCCTGGACCGGGAAAGGGAAGTCCGAGCAGTACTTC. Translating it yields CAWTGKGKSEQYF. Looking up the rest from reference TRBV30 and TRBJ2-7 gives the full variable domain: SQTIHQWPATLVQPVGSPLSLECTVEGTSNPNLYWYRQAAGRGLQLLFYSVGIGQISSEVPQNLSASRPQDRQFILSSKKLLLSDSGFYLCAWTGKGKSEQYFGPGTRLTVT.

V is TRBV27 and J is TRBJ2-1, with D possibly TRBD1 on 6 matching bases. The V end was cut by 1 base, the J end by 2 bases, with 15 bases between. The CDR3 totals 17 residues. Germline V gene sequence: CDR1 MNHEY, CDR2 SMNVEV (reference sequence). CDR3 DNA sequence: TGTGCCAGCAGTTTATGGGCAACAGGGAACCCCTACAATGAGCAGTTCTTC. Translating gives CASSLWATGNPYNEQFF.

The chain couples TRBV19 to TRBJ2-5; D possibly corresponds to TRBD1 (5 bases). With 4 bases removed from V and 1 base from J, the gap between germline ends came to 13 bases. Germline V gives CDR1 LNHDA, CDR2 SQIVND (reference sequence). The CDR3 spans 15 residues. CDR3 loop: CASSRGSIAQETQYF. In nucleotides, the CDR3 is TGTGCCAGTAGTAGGGGCAGCATTGCCCAAGAGACCCAGTACTTC.

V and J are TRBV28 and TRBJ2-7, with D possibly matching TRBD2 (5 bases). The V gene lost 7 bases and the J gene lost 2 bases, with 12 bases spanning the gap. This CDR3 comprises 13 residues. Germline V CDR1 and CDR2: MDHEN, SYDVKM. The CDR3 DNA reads TGTGCCAGCAACGCGGGCCGGCCCTACGAGCAGTACTTC. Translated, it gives CASNAGRPYEQYF. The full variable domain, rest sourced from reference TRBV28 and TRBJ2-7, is DVKVTQSSRYLVKRTGEKVFLECVQDMDHENMFWYRQDPGLGLRLIYFSYDVKMKEKGDIPEGYSVSREKKERFSLILESASTNQTSMYLCASNAGRPYEQYFGPGTRLTVT.

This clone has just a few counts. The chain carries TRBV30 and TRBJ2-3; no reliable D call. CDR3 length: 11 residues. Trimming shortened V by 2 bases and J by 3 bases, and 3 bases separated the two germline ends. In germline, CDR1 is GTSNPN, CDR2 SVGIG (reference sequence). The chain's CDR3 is CAWSSTDTQYF. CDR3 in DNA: TGTGCCTGGAGTTCGACAGATACGCAGTATTTT.

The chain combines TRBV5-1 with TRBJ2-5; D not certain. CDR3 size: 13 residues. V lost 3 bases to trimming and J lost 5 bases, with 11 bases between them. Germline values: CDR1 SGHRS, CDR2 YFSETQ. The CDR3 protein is CASSYNPEETQYF. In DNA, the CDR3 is TGCGCCAGCAGCTATAACCCGGAGGAGACCCAGTACTTC. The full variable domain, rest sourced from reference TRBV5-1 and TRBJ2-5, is KAGVTQTPRYLIKTRGQQVTLSCSPISGHRSVSWYQQTPGQGLQFLFEYFSETQRNKGNFPGRFSGRQFSNSRSEMNVSTLELGDSALYLCASSYNPEETQYFGPGTRLLVL.

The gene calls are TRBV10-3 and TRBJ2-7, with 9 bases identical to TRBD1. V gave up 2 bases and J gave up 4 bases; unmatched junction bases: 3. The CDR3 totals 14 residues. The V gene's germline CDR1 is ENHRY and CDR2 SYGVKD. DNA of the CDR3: TGTGCCATCAGTGAGAGGGGACAGGGATACGAGCAGTACTTC. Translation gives CAISERGQGYEQYF.

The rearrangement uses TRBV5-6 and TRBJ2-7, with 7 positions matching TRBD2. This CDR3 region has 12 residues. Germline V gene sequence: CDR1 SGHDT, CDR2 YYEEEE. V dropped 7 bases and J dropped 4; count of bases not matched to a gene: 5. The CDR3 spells CASDREGYEQYF. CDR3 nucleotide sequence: TGTGCCAGCGATAGGGAGGGGTACGAGCAGTACTTC.

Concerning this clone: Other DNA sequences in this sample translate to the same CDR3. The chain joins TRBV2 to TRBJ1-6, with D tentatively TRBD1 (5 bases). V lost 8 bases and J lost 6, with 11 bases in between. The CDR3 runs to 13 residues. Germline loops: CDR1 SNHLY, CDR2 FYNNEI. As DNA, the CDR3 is TGTGCCAGCCGAAGGCAGGGTAATTCACCCCTCCACTTT. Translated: CASRRQGNSPLHF.

The CDR3 sequence: CASSQDLRRRQGGYTF. The CDR3 DNA reads as TGCGCCAGCAGCCAAGATTTGAGGCGGCGGCAGGGGGGCTACACCTTC. The chain combines TRBV4-3 with TRBJ1-2; D may be TRBD1 (6 bases). The germline gives CDR1 LGHNA, CDR2 YSLEER. This CDR3 is 16 amino acids long. Trimming left V 0 bases short and J 8 bases short, with 19 bases between.

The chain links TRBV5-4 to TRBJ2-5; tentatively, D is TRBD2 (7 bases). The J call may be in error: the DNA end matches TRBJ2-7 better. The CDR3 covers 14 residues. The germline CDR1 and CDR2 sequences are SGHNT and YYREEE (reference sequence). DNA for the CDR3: TGTGCCAGCAGCCTGGCAGGGGAGGGCTACGAGCAGTACTTC. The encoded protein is CASSLAGEGYEQYF.

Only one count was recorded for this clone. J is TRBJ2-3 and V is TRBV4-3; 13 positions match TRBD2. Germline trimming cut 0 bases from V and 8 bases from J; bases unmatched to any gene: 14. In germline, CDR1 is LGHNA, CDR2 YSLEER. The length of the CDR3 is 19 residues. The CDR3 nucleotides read TGCGCCAGCAGCCAAGACCGACAGATCGGGACTAGCGGGATTCTTACGCAGTATTTT. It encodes CASSQDRQIGTSGILTQYF.

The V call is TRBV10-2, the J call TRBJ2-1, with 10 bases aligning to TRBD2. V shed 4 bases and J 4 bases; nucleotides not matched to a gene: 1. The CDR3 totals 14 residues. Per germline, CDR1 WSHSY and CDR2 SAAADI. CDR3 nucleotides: TGCGCCAGCAGTGTGACTAGCGGGTACAATGAGCAGTTCTTC. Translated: CASSVTSGYNEQFF.

The CDR3 loop reads CASSPLALGETQYF. In nucleotides, the CDR3 is TGTGCCAGCAGCCCTCTAGCGTTGGGCGAGACCCAGTACTTC. The genes are TRBV11-3 and TRBJ2-5, with D tentatively TRBD2 (6 bases). Trimming took 5 bases from V and 5 from J, leaving 15 bases between them. This CDR3 spans 14 amino acids. The germline V gene encodes CDR1 SGHNT and CDR2 YENEEA. The full variable domain, rest sourced from reference TRBV11-3 and TRBJ2-5, is EAGVVQSPRYKIIEKKQPVAFWCNPISGHNTLYWYLQNLGQGPELLIRYENEEAVDDSQLPKDRFSAERLKGVDSTLKIQPAELGDSAVYLCASSPLALGETQYFGPGTRLLVL.

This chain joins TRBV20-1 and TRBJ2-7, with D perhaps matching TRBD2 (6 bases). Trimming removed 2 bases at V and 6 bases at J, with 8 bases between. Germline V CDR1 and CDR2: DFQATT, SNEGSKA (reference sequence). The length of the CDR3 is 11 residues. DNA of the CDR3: TGCAGTGCTAGACAACTAGCCGAGCAGTACTTC. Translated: CSARQLAEQYF.

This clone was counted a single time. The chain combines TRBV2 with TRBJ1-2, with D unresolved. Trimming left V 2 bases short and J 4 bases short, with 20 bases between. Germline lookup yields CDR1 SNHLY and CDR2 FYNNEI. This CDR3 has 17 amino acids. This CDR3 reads CASSEMVSALTPYGYTF. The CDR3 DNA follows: TGTGCCAGCAGTGAAATGGTTTCGGCACTAACCCCCTATGGCTACACCTTC. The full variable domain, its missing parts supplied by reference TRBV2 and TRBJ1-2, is EPEVTQTPSHQVTQMGQEVILRCVPISNHLYFYWYRQILGQKVEFLVSFYNNEISEKSEIFDDQFSVERPDGSNFTLKIRSTKLEDSAMYFCASSEMVSALTPYGYTFGSGTRLTVV.

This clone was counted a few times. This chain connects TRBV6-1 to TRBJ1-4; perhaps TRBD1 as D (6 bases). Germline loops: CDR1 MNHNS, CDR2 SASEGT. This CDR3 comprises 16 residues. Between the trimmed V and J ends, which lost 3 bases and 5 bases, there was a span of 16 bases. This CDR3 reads CASSEVFGQGNEKLFF. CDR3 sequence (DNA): TGTGCCAGCAGTGAGGTCTTTGGCCAGGGGAATGAAAAACTGTTTTTT.

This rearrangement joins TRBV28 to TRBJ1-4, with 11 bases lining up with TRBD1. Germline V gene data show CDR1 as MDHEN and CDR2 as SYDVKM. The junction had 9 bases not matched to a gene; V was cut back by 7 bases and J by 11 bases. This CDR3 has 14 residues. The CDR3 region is CASNLGQGVAKLFF. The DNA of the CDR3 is TGTGCCAGCAACCTGGGACAGGGGGTCGCGAAACTGTTTTTT.

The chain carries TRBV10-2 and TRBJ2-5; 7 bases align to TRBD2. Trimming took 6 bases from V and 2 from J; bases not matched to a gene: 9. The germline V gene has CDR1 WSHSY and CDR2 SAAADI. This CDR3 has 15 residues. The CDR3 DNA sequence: TGCGCCAGCAGGAGGGCGGGACTACGGCAAGAGACCCAGTACTTC. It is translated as CASRRAGLRQETQYF.

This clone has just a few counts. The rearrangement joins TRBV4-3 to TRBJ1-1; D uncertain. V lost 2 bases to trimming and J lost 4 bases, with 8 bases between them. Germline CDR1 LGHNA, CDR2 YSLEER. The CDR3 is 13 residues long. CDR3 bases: TGCGCCAGCAGCCAATCAGGCCGCACTGAAGCTTTCTTT. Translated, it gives CASSQSGRTEAFF.

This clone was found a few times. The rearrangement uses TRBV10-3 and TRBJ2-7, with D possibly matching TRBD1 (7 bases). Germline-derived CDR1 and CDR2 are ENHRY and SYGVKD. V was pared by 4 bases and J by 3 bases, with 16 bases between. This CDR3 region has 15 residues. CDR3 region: CAISADQGGSYEQYF. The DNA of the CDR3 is TGTGCCATCAGTGCCGATCAGGGGGGAAGCTACGAGCAGTACTTC.

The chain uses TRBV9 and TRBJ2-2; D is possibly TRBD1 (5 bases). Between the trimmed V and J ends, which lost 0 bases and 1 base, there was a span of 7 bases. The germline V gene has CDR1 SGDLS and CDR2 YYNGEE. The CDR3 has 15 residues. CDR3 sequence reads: CASSVAGQNTGELFF. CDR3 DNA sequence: TGTGCCAGCAGCGTAGCCGGACAGAACACCGGGGAGCTGTTTTTT.

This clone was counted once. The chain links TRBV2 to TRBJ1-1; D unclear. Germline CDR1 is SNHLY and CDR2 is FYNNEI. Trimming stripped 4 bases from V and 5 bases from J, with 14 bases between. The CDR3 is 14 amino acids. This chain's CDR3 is CASSGTPRGTEAFF. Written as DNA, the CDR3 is TGTGCCAGCAGTGGGACCCCCCGCGGGACTGAAGCTTTCTTT.

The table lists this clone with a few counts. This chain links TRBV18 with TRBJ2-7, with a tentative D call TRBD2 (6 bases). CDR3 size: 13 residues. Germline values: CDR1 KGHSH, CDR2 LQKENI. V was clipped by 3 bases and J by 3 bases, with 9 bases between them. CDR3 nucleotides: TGTGCCAGCTCACCCCCGGGGGACTACGAGCAGTACTTC. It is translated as CASSPPGDYEQYF. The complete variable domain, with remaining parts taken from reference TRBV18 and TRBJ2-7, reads NAGVMQNPRHLVRRRGQEARLRCSPMKGHSHVYWYRQLPEEGLKFMVYLQKENIIDESGMPKERFSAEFPKEGPSILRIQQVVRGDSAAYFCASSPPGDYEQYFGPGTRLTVT.

The CDR3, as DNA: TGTGCCAGCAGCTTGGCCAAAGCTGGCGCGGGGACGACCTTCAATGAGCAGTTCTTC. Translated: CASSLAKAGAGTTFNEQFF. This chain uses TRBV5-5 with TRBJ2-1, with a weak D call TRBD2 (6 bases). The ends were cut back, 0 bases at V and 6 bases at J, with 25 bases in the middle. Germline lookup yields CDR1 SGHKS and CDR2 YYEKEE (reference sequence). The CDR3 runs 19 residues.

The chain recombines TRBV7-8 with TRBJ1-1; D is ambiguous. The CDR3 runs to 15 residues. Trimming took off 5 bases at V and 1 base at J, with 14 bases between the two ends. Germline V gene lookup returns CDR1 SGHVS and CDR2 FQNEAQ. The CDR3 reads CASSEPSTPNTEAFF. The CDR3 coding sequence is TGTGCCAGCAGCGAACCAAGCACCCCGAACACTGAAGCTTTCTTT. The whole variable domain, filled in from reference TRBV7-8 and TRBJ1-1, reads GAGVSQSPRYKVAKRGQDVALRCDPISGHVSLFWYQQALGQGPEFLTYFQNEAQLDKSGLPSDRFFAERPEGSVSTLKIQRTQQEDSAVYLCASSEPSTPNTEAFFGQGTRLTVV.

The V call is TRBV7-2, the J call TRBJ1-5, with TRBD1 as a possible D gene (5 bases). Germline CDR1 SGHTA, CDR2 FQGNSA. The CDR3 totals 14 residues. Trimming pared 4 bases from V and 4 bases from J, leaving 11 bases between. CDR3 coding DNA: TGTGCCAGCAGCTCGACGGAGGGGAATCAGCCCCAGCATTTT. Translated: CASSSTEGNQPQHF.